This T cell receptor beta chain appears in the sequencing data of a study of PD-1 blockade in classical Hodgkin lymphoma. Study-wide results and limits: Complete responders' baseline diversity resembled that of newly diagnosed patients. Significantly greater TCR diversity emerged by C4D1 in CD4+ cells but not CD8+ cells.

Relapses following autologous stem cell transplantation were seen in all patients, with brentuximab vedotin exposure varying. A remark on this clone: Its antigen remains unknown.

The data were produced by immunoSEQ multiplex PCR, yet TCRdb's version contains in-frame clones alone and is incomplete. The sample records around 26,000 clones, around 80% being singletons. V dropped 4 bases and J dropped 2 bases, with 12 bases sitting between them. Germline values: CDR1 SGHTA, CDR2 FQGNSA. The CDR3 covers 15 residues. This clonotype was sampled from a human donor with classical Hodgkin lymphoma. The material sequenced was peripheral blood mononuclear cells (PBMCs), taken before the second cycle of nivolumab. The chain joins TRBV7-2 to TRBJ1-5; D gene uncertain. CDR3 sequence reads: CASSSPAGRNQPQHF. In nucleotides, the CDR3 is TGTGCCAGCAGCTCCCCGGCAGGACGCAATCAGCCCCAGCATTTT.